The clone carrying this T cell receptor beta chain was seen repeatedly, ten times or more. Its target is unknown. Researchers took RNA transcripts and amplified TCR beta CDR3 regions from them. An initial RT-PCR round employing HTBI primers preceded a second-round multiplex PCR. TCRdb independently ran MiXCR on the multiplex PCR reads; one entry per CDR3 protein. This sample has some 380,000 distinct CDR3 sequences, with 15% found just once. The sample is drawn from a study of Graves' ophthalmopathy and Graves' hyperthyroidism. No progression to ophthalmopathy over 18 months defined stable hyperthyroidism. General observations from the study: In blood, most expanded thyroid clonotypes above 0.001 frequency were also detected.

Germline CDR1 is DFQATT and CDR2 is SNEGSKA (reference sequence). Trimming removed 3 bases at V and 1 base at J, with 19 bases between. The CDR3 length is 16 residues. The TCR comes from a woman under 30 with stable Graves' hyperthyroidism. Sequencing was performed on peripheral blood. The chain combines TRBV20-1 with TRBJ2-7; D possibly corresponds to TRBD2 (6 bases). The CDR3 is CSASAPGLTFSYEQYF. In DNA form, the CDR3 reads TGCAGTGCTAGTGCTCCGGGACTGACCTTTTCCTACGAGCAGTACTTC.